Presented here are 26 T cell receptor beta chains from one specimen sequenced in a study of OX40 agonist ivuxolimab in advanced cancers. To prepare the library, the immunoSEQ multiplex PCR assay was applied. As stored in TCRdb, this immuneACCESS dataset retains in-frame rearrangements with V and J assigned. A fraction of the clones does not appear; measured against another copy, unresolved V genes explain less than half of the discrepancy, and the remainder lacks a known reason. This sample holds tens of thousands of clones; 90% were observed only once. The ten largest make up over 7% of the sample. The source material was CD4+ or CD8+ T cells sorted from blood, sampled in a trial of the OX40 agonist ivuxolimab. The source of these receptors is an adult with an advanced solid tumor such as melanoma, head and neck, liver or kidney cancer.

The rearrangement joins TRBV10-3 to TRBJ2-2, with unresolved D. This CDR3 is 15 amino acids long. Trimming removed 0 bases from V and 1 base from J, with 6 bases in between. Germline CDR1 reads ENHRY; CDR2 reads SYGVKD. In DNA, the CDR3 is TGTGCCATCAGTGAGTCCCAACTGAACACCGGGGAGCTGTTTTTT. It codes for CAISESQLNTGELFF.

The chain combines TRBV13 with TRBJ1-1; no definite D call. V lost 4 bases and J lost 1, with 4 bases in between. CDR1 and CDR2 from the germline V gene are PRHDT and FYEKMQ (reference sequence). This CDR3 region has 12 residues. CDR3 nucleotide sequence: TGTGCCAGCAGCTACAAGAACACTGAAGCTTTCTTT. Translation gives CASSYKNTEAFF.

This clone was detected a few times. The chain couples TRBV30 to TRBJ1-1; D gene unclear. The CDR3 runs to 19 residues. Germline V lookup: CDR1 GTSNPN, CDR2 SVGIG (reference sequence). Deletions cut 2 bases from V and 0 bases from J, with 25 bases between. In DNA, the CDR3 is TGTGCCTGGAGTAGCCAGACACTCTCCAGTCGGGGAATGAACACTGAAGCTTTCTTT. Translation: CAWSSQTLSSRGMNTEAFF.

The V call is TRBV21-1, the J call TRBJ1-1; the table calls TRBD1, which could not be checked here. TRBV21-1 is shown as a pseudogene. The CDR3 contains 12 residues. CDR3: CASSKGGQGAFF. The CDR3 DNA is TGTGCCAGCAGCAAAGGGGGACAGGGGGCTTTCTTT.

The chain employs TRBV27 and TRBJ2-7; weak D call: TRBD1 (6 bases). This CDR3 is built from 16 residues. Deletions cut 8 bases from V and 0 bases from J, with 20 bases between. Looked up from germline, CDR1 is MNHEY and CDR2 is SMNVEV (reference sequence). The CDR3, as DNA: TGTGCCAGCTCGAGGCTCCGGGACACCAGCTCCTACGAGCAGTACTTC. Encoded protein: CASSRLRDTSSYEQYF.

V is TRBV27 and J is TRBJ2-7; tentatively, D is TRBD2 (6 bases). CDR3 size: 12 residues. Germline CDR1 and CDR2: MNHEY and SMNVEV (reference sequence). The germline V and J ends were trimmed by 10 bases and 1 base, with 11 bases remaining between them. The CDR3 bases are TGTGCCACTGCGCGGGGTTCCTACGAGCAGTACTTC. As protein: CATARGSYEQYF.

The chain joins TRBV5-1 to TRBJ2-5; 8 positions match TRBD2. This CDR3 contains 14 residues. Looked up from germline, CDR1 is SGHRS and CDR2 is YFSETQ. Trimming cost V 2 bases and J 5 bases; bases outside gene matches: 5. The CDR3 bases are TGCGCCAGCAGCTTAGCGGGAGTCGGGGAGACCCAGTACTTC. Amino acids: CASSLAGVGETQYF.

The chain recombines TRBV28 with TRBJ2-1; no clear D. Germline CDR1 is MDHEN and CDR2 is SYDVKM. The CDR3 spans 13 residues. V was shortened by 3 bases and J by 6 bases, with 9 bases between the two germline ends. CDR3: CASSLTPGNEQFF. Here the CDR3 DNA reads TGTGCCAGCAGTTTGACCCCGGGCAATGAGCAGTTCTTC.

J is TRBJ2-7 and V is TRBV7-9; D may be TRBD1 (5 bases). Germline V gene data show CDR1 as SEHNR and CDR2 as FQNEAQ (reference sequence). V was clipped by 5 bases and J by 2 bases, with 10 bases between them. CDR3 length: 13 residues. DNA for the CDR3: TGTGCCAGCAGCCGCGAAGGGGCCTACGAGCAGTACTTC. Translating it yields CASSREGAYEQYF.

V and J are TRBV7-9 and TRBJ2-5, with TRBD2 matching 9 bases. The CDR3 runs 15 residues. The J segment lost 0 bases and the V segment lost 5 bases, leaving 4 bases of the junction unmatched. The V gene's germline CDR1 is SEHNR and CDR2 FQNEAQ (reference sequence). CDR3 DNA sequence: TGTGCCAGCAGCCCCCAGCGGGAGGACCAAGAGACCCAGTACTTC. Protein sequence: CASSPQREDQETQYF. Filled out from reference TRBV7-9 and TRBJ2-5, the complete variable domain reads DTGVSQNPRHKITKRGQNVTFRCDPISEHNRLYWYRQTLGQGPEFLTYFQNEAQLEKSRLLSDRFSAERPKGSFSTLEIQRTEQGDSAMYLCASSPQREDQETQYFGPGTRLLVL.

This chain joins TRBV30 and TRBJ2-7; D remains ambiguous. The CDR3 length is 13 residues. V shed 1 base and J shed 2 bases, with 9 bases lying between them. Germline CDR1 reads GTSNPN; CDR2 reads SVGIG (reference sequence). CDR3 nucleotides: TGTGCCTGGAGTGGAGCCCAAACCTACGAGCAGTACTTC. Its protein is CAWSGAQTYEQYF.

The chain combines TRBV4-2 with TRBJ2-5, with 13 bases fitting TRBD2. CDR1 and CDR2 from the germline V gene are LGHNA and YNFKEQ. CDR3 length equals 17 residues. The trim removed 2 bases at V and 3 bases at J, leaving 6 bases unmatched. The CDR3 DNA reads TGTGCCAGCAGCCAAAGGACTAGCGGGGGACCCGAAGAGACCCAGTACTTC. This gives the protein CASSQRTSGGPEETQYF.

The chain carries TRBV9 and TRBJ2-5; the D gene is possibly TRBD2 (6 bases). Germline CDR1 and CDR2: SGDLS and YYNGEE. This CDR3 region has 14 residues. V lost 3 bases to trimming and J lost 1 base, with 10 bases between them. The CDR3 spells CASSARLGQETQYF. Here the CDR3 DNA reads TGTGCCAGCAGCGCCAGACTAGGCCAAGAGACCCAGTACTTC.

This chain connects TRBV19 to TRBJ2-7; D ambiguous. This CDR3 comprises 14 residues. Trimming cost V 3 bases and J 2 bases, with 11 bases left between them. The germline V gene encodes CDR1 LNHDA and CDR2 SQIVND (reference sequence). The CDR3 DNA is TGTGCCAGTAGTATCAACAGTTGGGCCTACGAGCAGTACTTC. It encodes CASSINSWAYEQYF.

The chain employs TRBV21-1 and TRBJ1-5. TRBV21-1 counts as a pseudogene. CDR3 size: 15 residues. CDR3: CASSKVAPRGQPQHF. The DNA for the CDR3 is TGTGCCAGCAGCAAAGTGGCTCCGCGCGGTCAGCCCCAGCATTTT.

V and J are TRBV11-3 and TRBJ2-1; weak D call: TRBD2 (6 bases). The CDR3 sequence is 14 residues long. V was pared by 4 bases and J by 11 bases, with 18 bases between. Germline V gene lookup returns CDR1 SGHNT and CDR2 YENEEA. The CDR3 sequence is CASSSGDSITKQFF. In DNA form, the CDR3 reads TGTGCCAGCAGCTCGGGGGATTCTATTACTAAGCAGTTCTTC.

This clone was picked up one time. This chain links TRBV18 with TRBJ1-1; D is perhaps TRBD1 (6 bases). This CDR3 is 17 amino acids long. The V gene's germline CDR1 is KGHSH and CDR2 LQKENI. The germline V and J ends were trimmed by 0 bases and 3 bases, with 17 bases remaining between them. The CDR3 DNA reads TGTGCCAGCTCACCACCGGAAGGTTCAGGGGTGGACACTGAAGCTTTCTTT. It yields the protein CASSPPEGSGVDTEAFF. The whole variable domain, remainder taken from reference TRBV18 and TRBJ1-1, is NAGVMQNPRHLVRRRGQEARLRCSPMKGHSHVYWYRQLPEEGLKFMVYLQKENIIDESGMPKERFSAEFPKEGPSILRIQQVVRGDSAAYFCASSPPEGSGVDTEAFFGQGTRLTVV.

The chain combines TRBV9 with TRBJ2-2; TRBD2 agrees at 10 bases. With V trimmed by 0 bases and J by 4 bases, 9 bases remained unmatched. This CDR3 has 18 amino acids. Germline V gene lookup returns CDR1 SGDLS and CDR2 YYNGEE. The DNA of the CDR3 is TGTGCCAGCAGCGTAGCCGGGAGACTAGCGGGCCGCACCGGGGAGCTGTTTTTT. Translation: CASSVAGRLAGRTGELFF.

This rearrangement joins TRBV28 to TRBJ1-5, with D uncertain. CDR3 length equals 12 residues. Germline V lookup: CDR1 MDHEN, CDR2 SYDVKM. The germline V and J ends were trimmed by 5 bases and 4 bases, with 6 bases remaining between them. CDR3 residues: CASSLQNQPQHF. In DNA form, the CDR3 reads TGTGCCAGCAGTCTACAAAATCAGCCCCAGCATTTT.

This chain uses TRBV7-6 with TRBJ2-7; D unclear. Between the trimmed V and J ends, which lost 2 bases and 0 bases, there was a span of 2 bases. The germline gives CDR1 SGHVS, CDR2 FNYEAQ. The CDR3 is made up of 12 amino acids. The CDR3 nucleotides read TGTGCCAGCAGCTTAAGCTCCTACGAGCAGTACTTC. Translated, it gives CASSLSSYEQYF. Full variable domain (rest looked up from reference TRBV7-6 and TRBJ2-7): GAGVSQSPRYKVTKRGQDVALRCDPISGHVSLYWYRQALGQGPEFLTYFNYEAQQDKSGLPNDRFSAERPEGSISTLTIQRTEQRDSAMYRCASSLSSYEQYFGPGTRLTVT.

The chain links TRBV5-6 to TRBJ1-5, with TRBD1 as a possible D gene (5 bases). The germline gives CDR1 SGHDT, CDR2 YYEEEE. CDR3 length: 12 residues. V was cut by 6 bases and J by 7 bases, with 11 bases left in between. The CDR3 DNA is TGTGCCAGCAACCTTAGGGGACAGCCCCAGCATTTT. Translation gives CASNLRGQPQHF.

The V gene is TRBV7-9, the J gene TRBJ2-7; 9 bases are a match to TRBD2. V shed 5 bases, J shed 1 base, and the junction held 15 bases outside the gene matches. The CDR3 consists of 18 residues. Per germline, CDR1 SEHNR and CDR2 FQNEAQ (reference sequence). The CDR3 region is CASSHRRTSDLPSYEQYF. CDR3 nucleotides: TGTGCCAGCAGCCACCGGAGGACTAGCGACCTACCTTCCTACGAGCAGTACTTC.

The rearrangement uses TRBV7-2 and TRBJ2-2; D not resolved. Trimming took 1 base from V and 1 from J, leaving 4 bases between them. Germline-derived CDR1 and CDR2 are SGHTA and FQGNSA. The CDR3 runs 14 residues. Written as DNA, the CDR3 is TGTGCCAGCAGCTTAGTCAGGAACACCGGGGAGCTGTTTTTT. Translating it yields CASSLVRNTGELFF. Supplemented by reference TRBV7-2 and TRBJ2-2, the full variable domain reads GAGVSQSPSNKVTEKGKDVELRCDPISGHTALYWYRQSLGQGLEFLIYFQGNSAPDKSGLPSDRFSAERTGGSVSTLTIQRTQQEDSAVYLCASSLVRNTGELFFGEGSRLTVL.

The genes are TRBV9 and TRBJ2-7; 8 nucleotides line up with TRBD2. Germline V gene lookup returns CDR1 SGDLS and CDR2 YYNGEE. V lost 0 bases to trimming and J lost 2 bases; unmatched junction nucleotides: 4. This CDR3 contains 15 residues. The CDR3 DNA reads TGTGCCAGCAGCGTAGGTAGCGGGACCCCCTACGAGCAGTACTTC. Residues: CASSVGSGTPYEQYF.

This rearrangement joins TRBV11-2 to TRBJ1-1; D unresolved. The V and J ends lost 6 bases and 4 bases respectively, with 6 bases between them. The CDR3 totals 11 residues. Germline loops: CDR1 SGHAT, CDR2 FQNNGV. The CDR3 DNA is TGTGCCAGCAGTCACCTCACTGAAGCTTTCTTT. It encodes CASSHLTEAFF.

The chain employs TRBV20-1 and TRBJ2-7; TRBD1 might be the D (5 bases). V lost 6 bases to trimming and J lost 3 bases, with 9 bases between them. Germline-derived CDR1 and CDR2 are DFQATT and SNEGSKA (reference sequence). The CDR3 consists of 11 residues. The CDR3 DNA reads TGCAGTGCCCGCACAGGCTACGAGCAGTACTTC. Its translation: CSARTGYEQYF.